Listed below are T cell receptor beta chains from one sample, sequenced in a study of graft-versus-host responses after intestinal transplantation. TCRdb's copy holds only in-frame clones and misses some; the assay was immunoSEQ multiplex PCR. The sample contains 130,000 to 150,000 clones, around nine tenths of which appear only once. These receptors lack a known antigen. Sequences were derived from unstimulated CD4+ T cells sorted from spleen or lymph node cells, sampled before intestinal transplant. Source of these receptors: a human donor who received an intestinal transplant. CDR3s leave out the opening cysteine and the closing phenylalanine or tryptophan. Each record gives: V gene, J gene, CDR3 protein.

v_gene: TRBV7-3; j_gene: TRBJ2-7; CDR3aa: ASSLVGGWSSGYEQY
v_gene: TRBV30; j_gene: TRBJ1-3; CDR3aa: AWSTSQGANTIY
v_gene: TRBV5-1; j_gene: TRBJ2-3; CDR3aa: ASMTSGTTDTQY
v_gene: TRBV7-7; j_gene: TRBJ2-7; CDR3aa: ASSLRDGDSYEQY
v_gene: TRBV10-3; j_gene: TRBJ1-1; CDR3aa: AISLGQPNTEAF
v_gene: TRBV6-6; j_gene: TRBJ2-7; CDR3aa: ASSSLDEQY
v_gene: TRBV4-1; j_gene: TRBJ2-1; CDR3aa: ASSQDRSSGRAYNEQF
v_gene: TRBV4-1; j_gene: TRBJ1-5; CDR3aa: ASSQDGTGGNQPQH
v_gene: TRBV27; j_gene: TRBJ2-5; CDR3aa: ASSFPMAGSKPQETQY
v_gene: TRBV6-6; j_gene: TRBJ1-1; CDR3aa: ASSYYGREAF
v_gene: TRBV6-5; j_gene: TRBJ2-7; CDR3aa: ASSTGTGLDEQY
v_gene: TRBV10-3; j_gene: TRBJ2-1; CDR3aa: AIRESGRNYNEQF
v_gene: TRBV2; j_gene: TRBJ1-1; CDR3aa: ARGLGPATEAF
v_gene: TRBV27; j_gene: TRBJ2-3; CDR3aa: ASSFNPTDTQY
v_gene: TRBV27; j_gene: TRBJ2-3; CDR3aa: ATSLLDTQY
v_gene: TRBV18; j_gene: TRBJ1-1; CDR3aa: AISPGVGMNTEAF
v_gene: TRBV30; j_gene: TRBJ2-1; CDR3aa: AWRDISGQTGNEQF
v_gene: TRBV6-6; j_gene: TRBJ2-5; CDR3aa: ASKTSGRAEETQY
v_gene: TRBV4-1; j_gene: TRBJ2-7; CDR3aa: ASSQDRTSVPYEQY
v_gene: TRBV4-3; j_gene: TRBJ2-1; CDR3aa: ASSQDARASSYNEQF
v_gene: TRBV5-4; j_gene: TRBJ1-1; CDR3aa: ASSLTANTEAF
v_gene: TRBV30; j_gene: TRBJ1-5; CDR3aa: AWRSGTGSNQPQH
v_gene: TRBV27; j_gene: TRBJ2-1; CDR3aa: ASILNGRAFNEQF
v_gene: TRBV19; j_gene: TRBJ2-7; CDR3aa: ATAPGTDTYEQY
v_gene: TRBV4-1; j_gene: TRBJ1-5; CDR3aa: ASSQVGGQPQH
v_gene: TRBV19; j_gene: TRBJ2-2; CDR3aa: ASSNRDRHVGELF
v_gene: TRBV6-1; j_gene: TRBJ1-5; CDR3aa: ASRGTGFGNQPQH
v_gene: TRBV28; j_gene: TRBJ1-1; CDR3aa: ASSPPGGASLGNTEAF
v_gene: TRBV30; j_gene: TRBJ2-3; CDR3aa: AWTTGTGADTQY
v_gene: TRBV5-5; j_gene: TRBJ2-1; CDR3aa: ASSFPGVNEQF
v_gene: TRBV5-4; j_gene: TRBJ2-5; CDR3aa: ASSLWAAQETQY
v_gene: TRBV10-3; j_gene: TRBJ1-6; CDR3aa: AIKQTGSYNSPLH
v_gene: TRBV28; j_gene: TRBJ1-1; CDR3aa: RGENEAF
v_gene: TRBV19; j_gene: TRBJ2-5; CDR3aa: ASREKKGQTKGTQY
v_gene: TRBV7-2; j_gene: TRBJ2-1; CDR3aa: ASSLASGRHNEQF
v_gene: TRBV2; j_gene: TRBJ2-1; CDR3aa: ASTSVNEQF
v_gene: TRBV4-3; j_gene: TRBJ2-5; CDR3aa: ASSQDSSVKGETQY
v_gene: TRBV6-4; j_gene: TRBJ1-2; CDR3aa: ASSDSGTGIYGYT
v_gene: TRBV5-3; j_gene: TRBJ1-5; CDR3aa: ARSDPPQGRRNQPQH
v_gene: TRBV11-3; j_gene: TRBJ1-3; CDR3aa: ASSLGGSGTGNTIY